The 15 T cell receptor beta chains given below trace back to one sample, sequenced in a study of blood T cell repertoires in COVID-19. Here immunoSEQ multiplex PCR was the method, and the copy in TCRdb shows in-frame clones only, minus some. The sample contains under 450,000 clones, 80% to 85% of which appear only once. The sequenced sample was PBMCs or T cells enriched from blood (not recorded which). The receptors stem from a woman between 50 and 59 years old who had recovered from COVID-19.

To note about this clone: The germline gene is not matched at one end of the junction; a read error may be the cause. CDR3 amino acids: CASSEEGGTPSSFYGYTF. In DNA, the CDR3 is TGTGCCAGCAGCGAAGAGGGTGGGACACCCTCCTCATTCTATGGCTACACCTTC. The chain has TRBV2 and TRBJ1-2, with D perhaps TRBD1 (6 bases). The germline gives CDR1 SNHLY, CDR2 FYNNEI. This CDR3 is 18 amino acids long. Full variable domain (remainder filled in from reference TRBV2 and TRBJ1-2): EPEVTQTPSHQVTQMGQEVILRCVPISNHLYFYWYRQILGQKVEFLVSFYNNEISEKSEIFDDQFSVERPDGSNFTLKIRSTKLEDSAMYFCASSEEGGTPSSFYGYTFGSGTRLTVV.

The rearrangement uses TRBV30 and TRBJ1-2; a weak D match, TRBD1 (5 bases). Trimming took off 0 bases at V and 6 bases at J, with 17 bases between the two ends. There are 15 residues in the CDR3. Germline-derived CDR1 and CDR2 are GTSNPN and SVGIG (reference sequence). This chain's CDR3 is CAWSVSGQGEDGYTF. For the CDR3, the DNA is TGTGCCTGGAGTGTTTCCGGCCAGGGTGAGGATGGCTACACCTTC.

This chain connects TRBV7-6 to TRBJ2-2; 14 bases map to TRBD2. V lost 2 bases to trimming and J lost 4 bases; unmatched junction nucleotides: 12. The CDR3 loop spans 20 amino acids. Germline lookup yields CDR1 SGHVS and CDR2 FNYEAQ. CDR3 nucleotides: TGTGCCAGCAGCTTACTAGTCCCGGGACTAGCGGGGGACCCCACCGGGGAGCTGTTTTTT. Its protein is CASSLLVPGLAGDPTGELFF.

The V call is TRBV10-3, the J call TRBJ1-5; 7 bases are shared with TRBD1. The trim removed 3 bases at V and 7 bases at J, leaving 9 bases unmatched. CDR1 is ENHRY and CDR2 is SYGVKD in the germline V gene. The CDR3 length is 15 residues. DNA of the CDR3: TGTGCCATCAGTGAAGACAGGGTGGGGGGACAGCCCCAGCATTTT. Translating gives CAISEDRVGGQPQHF.

The CDR3 loop is CASRETGFETQYF. As DNA, the CDR3 is TGTGCCAGTAGGGAGACAGGGTTCGAGACCCAGTACTTC. The V and J genes are TRBV19 and TRBJ2-5; 7 bases are a match to TRBD1. The CDR3 has 13 amino acids. Losses at the gene ends were 6 bases for V and 5 bases for J; bases not matched to a gene: 6. Germline loops: CDR1 LNHDA, CDR2 SQIVND (reference sequence).

This rearrangement joins TRBV3-1 (or the pseudogene TRBV3-2) to TRBJ1-1, with TRBD1 as a possible D gene (5 bases). The CDR3 sequence is 16 residues long. Trimming took 5 bases from V and 5 from J, leaving 21 bases between them. Germline V gene lookup returns CDR1 LGHDT and CDR2 YNNKEL (reference sequence). The CDR3 coding sequence is TGTGCCAGCAGCAAAAGGGGAACAGTAGTAGGTACTGAAGCTTTCTTT. Protein: CASSKRGTVVGTEAFF.

The chain links TRBV3-1 (or the pseudogene TRBV3-2) to TRBJ1-6; 7 bases are shared with TRBD1. Germline V gives CDR1 LGHDT, CDR2 YNNKEL (reference sequence). The CDR3 is 14 residues long. J lost 11 bases, V lost 5 bases, and 9 bases had no gene match. CDR3 region: CASSSRQGSPPLHF. The CDR3 DNA sequence: TGTGCCAGCAGCTCCCGACAGGGATCTCCACCCCTCCACTTT.

V is TRBV10-3 and J is TRBJ2-1; D perhaps matches TRBD1 (6 bases). CDR1 and CDR2 (germline): ENHRY, SYGVKD. The CDR3 spans 18 residues. The V end lost 3 bases, the J end lost 4 bases, and 22 bases lay between the germline ends. The CDR3 loop reads CAISESSTGTPFYNEQFF. DNA for the CDR3: TGTGCCATCAGTGAAAGTTCTACCGGGACACCCTTTTACAATGAGCAGTTCTTC.

This clone appeared a few times. This sequence joins TRBV4-2 and TRBJ2-1; TRBD1 might be the D (6 bases). The germline gives CDR1 LGHNA, CDR2 YNFKEQ. The CDR3 has 13 amino acids. V lost 4 bases and J lost 9, with 13 bases in between. The CDR3 sequence is CASSLTGPSEQFF. CDR3 coding DNA: TGTGCCAGCAGCCTTACAGGGCCCTCTGAGCAGTTCTTC.

This clone came up a few times. The rearrangement links TRBV7-2 to TRBJ1-1, with D possibly being TRBD1 (5 bases). Trimming left V 5 bases short and J 1 base short, with 14 bases between. The length of the CDR3 is 15 residues. The germline CDR1 and CDR2 sequences are SGHTA and FQGNSA. The CDR3 loop is CASSPRTPANTEAFF. The CDR3 coding sequence is TGTGCCAGCAGCCCGAGGACACCAGCGAACACTGAAGCTTTCTTT.

This chain joins TRBV18 and TRBJ1-2, with 7 nucleotides matching TRBD1. The CDR3 covers 15 residues. Germline CDR1 and CDR2: KGHSH and LQKENI. Losses at the gene ends were 3 bases for V and 1 base for J; bases not matched to a gene: 5. CDR3 loop: CASSPRDRVNYGYTF. CDR3 coding DNA: TGTGCCAGCTCACCGCGCGACAGGGTTAACTATGGCTACACCTTC.

The chain links TRBV5-5 to TRBJ1-3; possible D gene TRBD1, 6 bases. This CDR3 comprises 14 residues. V lost 4 bases and J 3 bases, leaving 11 bases between the germline ends. CDR1 is SGHKS and CDR2 is YYEKEE in the germline V gene (reference sequence). DNA of the CDR3: TGTGCCAGCAGCCTAGGGACACTTGGAAACACCATATATTTT. Translation: CASSLGTLGNTIYF.

This clone was observed a single time. V usage is TRBV4-2 and J usage is TRBJ2-1; no firm D call. The CDR3 has 17 residues. V was cut by 4 bases and J by 7 bases, with 23 bases left in between. Looked up from germline, CDR1 is LGHNA and CDR2 is YNFKEQ. As DNA, the CDR3 is TGTGCCAGCAGCCTTCACCCTTTGGGCAGCCGATTAAATGAGCAGTTCTTC. Protein: CASSLHPLGSRLNEQFF.

V gene TRBV7-9 combines with J gene TRBJ2-7; possibly TRBD2 for D (6 bases). In germline, CDR1 is SEHNR, CDR2 FQNEAQ (reference sequence). The CDR3 is made up of 15 amino acids. Trimming took off 2 bases at V and 1 base at J, with 12 bases between the two ends. CDR3 bases: TGTGCCAGCAGCTTACCCGGACTAAGTTCCTACGAGCAGTACTTC. This codes for CASSLPGLSSYEQYF.

The V and J genes are TRBV6-1 and TRBJ1-5, with D uncertain. CDR3 length: 14 amino acids. CDR1 is MNHNS, CDR2 SASEGT, per germline. Trimming pared 2 bases from V and 7 bases from J, leaving 12 bases between. The chain's CDR3 is CASSEQGQAQPQHF. The CDR3 DNA is TGTGCCAGCAGTGAACAAGGTCAGGCCCAGCCCCAGCATTTT.